What follows are 26 T cell receptor beta chains derived from one specimen sequenced in a study of a mutant IDH1 vaccine in newly diagnosed glioma. Produced via immunoSEQ multiplex PCR; TCRdb's table is partial and in-frame only. The data show 25,000 to 35,000 clones, 89% seen once. The time point is: week 5, during vaccination. Doses comprised 300 ug of mutant IDH1 20-mer peptide each, plus topical imiquimod. No cognate antigen is known for these TCRs. The sequencing here drew on PBMCs, taken from a glioma patient whose treatment included an IDH1 peptide vaccine. The receptors shown here come from a young man with glioma.

As DNA, the CDR3 is TGCGCCAGCAGCCAAGGGTCTAGCGGGACGGAGACCCAGTACTTC. Protein product: CASSQGSSGTETQYF. The chain uses TRBV4-1 and TRBJ2-5; TRBD2 agrees at 9 bases. Germline CDR1 is MGHRA and CDR2 is YSYEKL. The CDR3 sequence is 15 residues long. The V segment lost 1 base and the J segment 5 bases; nucleotides outside the gene matches: 5.

V is TRBV11-2 and J is TRBJ2-2, with D maybe TRBD1 (5 bases). Germline CDR1 and CDR2: SGHAT and FQNNGV. V lost 2 bases and J lost 4, with 14 bases in between. There are 16 residues in the CDR3. CDR3 bases: TGTGCCAGCAGCTTAAGTCCAGGGATAACCACCGGGGAGCTGTTTTTT. Translated, it gives CASSLSPGITTGELFF.

The V and J genes are TRBV2 and TRBJ1-2, with 8 bases fitting TRBD1. In germline, CDR1 is SNHLY, CDR2 FYNNEI. V trimming: 6 bases; J trimming: 4 bases; junction bases outside the gene matches: 10. This CDR3 comprises 15 residues. CDR3 sequence: CASSAGGGSSYGYTF. The CDR3 nucleotides are TGTGCCAGCAGCGCAGGGGGCGGTTCTTCCTATGGCTACACCTTC.

This clone was observed once. The chain links TRBV7-9 to TRBJ2-7; D is possibly TRBD1 (6 bases). The CDR3 sequence is 15 residues long. The germline V and J ends were trimmed by 5 bases and 2 bases, with 16 bases remaining between them. Germline CDR1 SEHNR, CDR2 FQNEAQ (reference sequence). The CDR3 sequence: CASSVLRDKTYEQYF. The CDR3 nucleotides are TGTGCCAGCAGCGTCCTCCGGGACAAGACCTACGAGCAGTACTTC.

The rearrangement uses TRBV7-8 and TRBJ1-2; the D gene is possibly TRBD1 (5 bases). The germline CDR1 and CDR2 sequences are SGHVS and FQNEAQ. Trimming took 5 bases from V and 1 from J, leaving 14 bases between them. The CDR3 covers 15 residues. In DNA form, the CDR3 reads TGTGCCAGCAGCCCGCGGACACTTTTTAACTATGGCTACACCTTC. Protein product: CASSPRTLFNYGYTF.

The rearrangement links TRBV5-1 to TRBJ2-7, with 10 bases fitting TRBD1. Germline V gives CDR1 SGHRS, CDR2 YFSETQ. The junction had 0 bases not matched to a gene; V was cut back by 0 bases and J by 3 bases. The CDR3 length is 14 residues. The CDR3 sequence is CASSLGTGGYEQYF. The DNA for the CDR3 is TGCGCCAGCAGCTTGGGGACAGGGGGCTACGAGCAGTACTTC.

The genes are TRBV6-5 and TRBJ2-1; 11 bases are a match to TRBD2. The CDR3 length is 16 residues. Germline trimming cut 0 bases from V and 3 bases from J; bases unmatched to any gene: 1. Per germline, CDR1 MNHEY and CDR2 SVGAGI. The CDR3 reads CASSYSTSGIYNEQFF. The CDR3 DNA sequence: TGTGCCAGCAGTTACTCGACTAGCGGGATCTACAATGAGCAGTTCTTC.

The rearrangement uses TRBV29-1 and TRBJ2-6; D unresolved. The length of the CDR3 is 17 residues. CDR1 SQVTM and CDR2 ANQGSEA come from the germline V gene. Trimming stripped 7 bases from V and 2 bases from J, with 21 bases between. The CDR3 here is CSAARDMDGTGANVLTF. Here the CDR3 DNA reads TGCAGCGCGGCCCGAGACATGGATGGGACTGGGGCCAACGTCCTGACTTTC.

The chain uses TRBV29-1 and TRBJ2-7, with unresolved D. Deletions cut 0 bases from V and 6 bases from J, with 9 bases between. CDR3 length: 12 amino acids. Germline CDR1 reads SQVTM; CDR2 reads ANQGSEA. CDR3 in amino acids: CSVEDGGFEQYF. CDR3 nucleotide sequence: TGCAGCGTTGAAGATGGTGGATTCGAGCAGTACTTC.

This sequence joins TRBV27 and TRBJ2-7, with D possibly being TRBD1 or TRBD2 (5 bases each). Trimming took off 6 bases at V and 4 bases at J, with 16 bases between the two ends. The CDR3 extends over 14 amino acids. Germline V lookup: CDR1 MNHEY, CDR2 SMNVEV (reference sequence). CDR3 DNA sequence: TGTGCCAGCAGCCGGGACGGCCCCGGGTACGAGCAGTACTTC. Translated: CASSRDGPGYEQYF.

The CDR3 reads CASSQDQYF. For the CDR3, the DNA is TGCGCCAGCAGCCAAGATCAGTACTTC. The V and J genes are TRBV4-3 and TRBJ2-4; D uncertain. Deletions cut 0 bases from V and 12 bases from J, with 0 bases between. Germline assignment: CDR1 LGHNA and CDR2 YSLEER. The CDR3 spans 9 residues.

CDR3 DNA: TGTGCCAGCAGTTGGGACAGAATACAACGGGAGCTGTTTTTT. Its translation: CASSWDRIQRELFF. V gene TRBV2 combines with J gene TRBJ2-2; TRBD1 matches 7 bases. CDR3 length equals 14 residues. Germline V gives CDR1 SNHLY, CDR2 FYNNEI. V shed 5 bases, J shed 9 bases, and the junction held 9 bases outside the gene matches. The full variable domain, its missing parts supplied by reference TRBV2 and TRBJ2-2, is EPEVTQTPSHQVTQMGQEVILRCVPISNHLYFYWYRQILGQKVEFLVSFYNNEISEKSEIFDDQFSVERPDGSNFTLKIRSTKLEDSAMYFCASSWDRIQRELFFGEGSRLTVL.

Only a few counts were recorded for this clone. The chain combines TRBV11-2 with TRBJ1-1; D is uncertain. The germline V and J ends were trimmed by 5 bases and 5 bases, with 18 bases remaining between them. Germline V gene data show CDR1 as SGHAT and CDR2 as FQNNGV. The CDR3 consists of 15 residues. The chain's CDR3 is CASSPLSGWGTEAFF. The CDR3 DNA sequence: TGTGCCAGCAGCCCGTTATCGGGGTGGGGAACTGAAGCTTTCTTT.

The chain has TRBV6-5 and TRBJ2-1; no clear D. The V end lost 0 bases, the J end lost 0 bases, and 3 bases lay between the germline ends. CDR1 is MNHEY and CDR2 is SVGAGI in the germline V gene. This CDR3 comprises 14 residues. CDR3 nucleotide sequence: TGTGCCAGCAGTTACTCCGGCTCCTACAATGAGCAGTTCTTC. Its protein is CASSYSGSYNEQFF.

This sequence joins TRBV29-1 and TRBJ1-1; the D is unclear. Germline V gives CDR1 SQVTM, CDR2 ANQGSEA. The CDR3 contains 12 residues. Trimming cost V 5 bases and J 2 bases, with 9 bases left between them. The CDR3 DNA reads TGCAGCGTTCGTGCAGGTAACACTGAAGCTTTCTTT. The encoded protein is CSVRAGNTEAFF. The full variable domain, with the rest looked up from reference TRBV29-1 and TRBJ1-1, is SAVISQKPSRDICQRGTSLTIQCQVDSQVTMMFWYRQQPGQSLTLIATANQGSEATYESGFVIDKFPISRPNLTFSTLTVSNMSPEDSSIYLCSVRAGNTEAFFGQGTRLTVV.

The gene calls are TRBV2 and TRBJ2-4; the D gene is possibly TRBD1 (5 bases). This CDR3 contains 14 residues. Looked up from germline, CDR1 is SNHLY and CDR2 is FYNNEI. Trimming left V 5 bases short and J 9 bases short, with 17 bases between. This CDR3 reads CASSFDRTSSIQYF. The CDR3 DNA reads TGTGCCAGCAGTTTTGACAGAACCTCAAGCATTCAGTACTTC.

The gene calls are TRBV30 and TRBJ1-1; the D is unclear. This CDR3 has 12 residues. Germline V gene sequence: CDR1 GTSNPN, CDR2 SVGIG (reference sequence). V lost 3 bases to trimming and J lost 6 bases, with 11 bases between them. CDR3 sequence: CAWRRVGSEAFF. CDR3 sequence (DNA): TGTGCCTGGAGAAGGGTAGGCTCTGAAGCTTTCTTT.

The V call is TRBV4-2, the J call TRBJ2-5; weak D call: TRBD2 (6 bases). V was cut by 1 base and J by 3 bases, with 12 bases left in between. Germline CDR1 is LGHNA and CDR2 is YNFKEQ. This CDR3 has 15 amino acids. This CDR3 is CASSQGGGGEETQYF. DNA of the CDR3: TGTGCCAGCAGCCAAGGGGGTGGAGGGGAAGAGACCCAGTACTTC.

The chain combines TRBV30 with TRBJ1-4; D gene ambiguous. The CDR3 is 13 amino acids. In germline, CDR1 is GTSNPN, CDR2 SVGIG (reference sequence). With 1 base removed from V and 10 bases from J, the gap between germline ends came to 13 bases. The CDR3, as DNA: TGTGCCTGGAGTGATTCAAGCGGCGGAAAACTGTTTTTT. Translating it yields CAWSDSSGGKLFF.

This chain joins TRBV27 and TRBJ2-7; TRBD1 matches 7 bases. In germline, CDR1 is MNHEY, CDR2 SMNVEV (reference sequence). The CDR3 runs 15 residues. Germline trimming cut 6 bases from V and 2 bases from J; bases unmatched to any gene: 10. The CDR3 is CASSSGQAGPYEQYF. In nucleotides, the CDR3 is TGTGCCAGCAGCAGCGGACAGGCGGGCCCCTACGAGCAGTACTTC.

The CDR3 bases are TGTGCCAGCAGAGCCGGACAGGCATATAGCAATCAGCCCCAGCATTTT. Translated: CASRAGQAYSNQPQHF. V usage is TRBV6-6 and J usage is TRBJ1-5; 7 bases map to TRBD1. This CDR3 is built from 16 residues. V lost 6 bases, J lost 0 bases, and 8 bases stayed unmatched. Germline CDR1 is MNHNY and CDR2 is SVGAGI (reference sequence).

This clone is medium-sized. This sequence joins TRBV30 and TRBJ2-7, with 10 bases identical to TRBD2. The V gene's germline CDR1 is GTSNPN and CDR2 SVGIG (reference sequence). This CDR3 is built from 15 residues. V gave up 2 bases and J gave up 6 bases; unmatched junction bases: 10. In DNA form, the CDR3 reads TGTGCCTGGAGTCCTCGAGCGGGAGGGCCCAGCGAGCAGTACTTC. It yields the protein CAWSPRAGGPSEQYF.

V and J are TRBV28 and TRBJ1-5; D not certain. V lost 5 bases and J lost 5, with 4 bases in between. The CDR3 is made up of 11 amino acids. Per the germline V gene, CDR1 is MDHEN and CDR2 is SYDVKM. CDR3 region: CASSRDQPQHF. DNA for the CDR3: TGTGCCAGCAGTAGGGATCAGCCCCAGCATTTT.

The rearrangement uses TRBV30 and TRBJ1-1, with a possible D match to TRBD1 (6 bases). Deletions cut 2 bases from V and 5 bases from J, with 18 bases between. Germline assignment: CDR1 GTSNPN and CDR2 SVGIG (reference sequence). The CDR3 spans 15 residues. The CDR3 loop is CAWSPRPDRKTEAFF. The CDR3 DNA follows: TGTGCCTGGAGTCCCCGACCGGACAGAAAGACTGAAGCTTTCTTT. Full variable domain (outside the CDR3, taken from reference TRBV30 and TRBJ1-1): SQTIHQWPATLVQPVGSPLSLECTVEGTSNPNLYWYRQAAGRGLQLLFYSVGIGQISSEVPQNLSASRPQDRQFILSSKKLLLSDSGFYLCAWSPRPDRKTEAFFGQGTRLTVV.

The chain couples TRBV4-3 to TRBJ2-7, with TRBD2 as a possible D gene (5 bases). V was shortened by 1 base and J by 6 bases, with 16 bases between the two germline ends. This CDR3 has 15 amino acids. Per germline, CDR1 LGHNA and CDR2 YSLEER. This CDR3 reads CASSQVVAGPGEQYF. The CDR3 DNA reads as TGCGCCAGCAGCCAAGTAGTCGCGGGCCCCGGCGAGCAGTACTTC.

The chain recombines TRBV5-4 with TRBJ2-7; 11 positions match TRBD1. This CDR3 is built from 16 residues. V lost 4 bases, J lost 2 bases, and 8 bases stayed unmatched. Germline loops: CDR1 SGHNT, CDR2 YYREEE (reference sequence). The CDR3 loop is CASSRRGQGATYEQYF. The CDR3 coding sequence is TGTGCCAGCAGCCGACGAGGACAGGGGGCAACCTACGAGCAGTACTTC.